A single sample is the source of the 2 T cell receptor beta chains below, sequenced in a study of cytomegalovirus exposure and HLA in healthy donors. The PCR made use of 60 Vbeta and 13 Jbeta primers. Profiled with immunoSEQ multiplex PCR; TCRdb holds only in-frame clones, not every one. The sample carries some 130,000 clones, approximately 83% recorded once. The sample was PBMCs. The origin of the receptors is a man in his forties in good health and CMV-seronegative.

The chain couples TRBV27 to TRBJ2-7; 7 bases match TRBD1. Germline V CDR1 and CDR2: MNHEY, SMNVEV (reference sequence). The CDR3 length is 12 residues. J gave up 6 bases and V 5 bases, and 4 bases lay outside the gene matches. In DNA form, the CDR3 reads TGTGCCAGCAGTCCCGACAGGGCCGAGCAGTACTTC. Protein: CASSPDRAEQYF.

The chain uses TRBV5-1 and TRBJ1-1; D unclear. Per germline, CDR1 SGHRS and CDR2 YFSETQ. The CDR3 covers 14 residues. V was shortened by 1 base and J by 1 base, with 8 bases between the two germline ends. CDR3 amino acids: CASSLLTENTEAFF. The CDR3 bases are TGCGCCAGCAGCTTGCTAACAGAGAACACTGAAGCTTTCTTT. The whole variable domain, remainder taken from reference TRBV5-1 and TRBJ1-1, is KAGVTQTPRYLIKTRGQQVTLSCSPISGHRSVSWYQQTPGQGLQFLFEYFSETQRNKGNFPGRFSGRQFSNSRSEMNVSTLELGDSALYLCASSLLTENTEAFFGQGTRLTVV.